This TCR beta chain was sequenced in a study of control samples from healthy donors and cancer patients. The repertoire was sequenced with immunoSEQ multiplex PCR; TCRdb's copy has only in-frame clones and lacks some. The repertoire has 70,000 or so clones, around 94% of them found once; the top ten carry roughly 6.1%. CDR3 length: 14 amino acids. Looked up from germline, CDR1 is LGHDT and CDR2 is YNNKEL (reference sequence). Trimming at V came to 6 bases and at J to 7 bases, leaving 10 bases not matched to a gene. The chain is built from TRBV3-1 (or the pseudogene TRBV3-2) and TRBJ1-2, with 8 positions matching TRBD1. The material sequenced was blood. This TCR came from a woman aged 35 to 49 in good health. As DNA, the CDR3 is TGTGCCAGCAGTCAAAGTCAGGGGGCGCGTGGCTACACCTTC. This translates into CASSQSQGARGYTF.